The entry that follows covers one TCR beta chain sequence. TCRdb's copy holds only in-frame clones and misses some; the assay was immunoSEQ multiplex PCR. Here the sample spans about 300,000 clones, just over 85% being singletons. The CDR3 consists of 13 residues. Germline loops: CDR1 SGHDT, CDR2 YYEEEE. V dropped 0 bases and J dropped 11; count of bases not matched to a gene: 0. These data originate in a study of blood T cell repertoires in COVID-19. This receptor was taken from a man aged 30-40 years who had recovered from COVID-19. The sample was PBMCs or T cells enriched from blood (not recorded which). This chain links TRBV5-6 with TRBJ1-6, with 9 bases identical to TRBD1. CDR3 bases: TGTGCCAGCAGCTTGGACAGGGGGCCACCCCTCCACTTT. Amino acids: CASSLDRGPPLHF.